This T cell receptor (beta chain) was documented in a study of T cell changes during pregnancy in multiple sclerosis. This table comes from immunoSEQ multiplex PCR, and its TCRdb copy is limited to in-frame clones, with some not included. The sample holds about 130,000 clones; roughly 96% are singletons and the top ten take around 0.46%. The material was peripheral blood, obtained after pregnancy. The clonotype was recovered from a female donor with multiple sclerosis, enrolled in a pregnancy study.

The CDR3 is CASSRLTASGGLRDEQYF. DNA for the CDR3: TGTGCCAGCAGCCGACTTACGGCTAGCGGTGGCTTAAGGGACGAGCAGTACTTC. The chain uses TRBV11-2 and TRBJ2-7; 7 positions match TRBD2. The trim removed 5 bases at V and 5 bases at J, leaving 21 bases unmatched. Germline V CDR1 and CDR2: SGHAT, FQNNGV. The CDR3 is made up of 18 amino acids.